The 22 T cell receptor beta chains in this list originate from one sample, sequenced in a study of Ad26.COV2.S vaccination and SARS-CoV-2 variants (dated by TCRdb to about 2021). The library was built by means of the immunoSEQ multiplex PCR assay. Imported from immuneACCESS, the table was reduced by TCRdb to in-frame sequences with V and J called. These copies leave out some clones; in studies compared against another copy, an unresolved V gene accounts for under half, and the cause of the remainder is not known. The sample includes around 340,000 clones, with approximately 90% observed a single time. The ten largest account for roughly 5% of the sample. Reading the label with the study, this specimen's treatment or condition is: approximately 18 received Ad26.COV2.S at low or high dose, single or two shots; 5 received placebo; per-sample allocation not given. For vaccine and placebo recipients, repertoires were sequenced using samples collected on day 63 after the first injection.

This material consisted of peripheral blood, taken in a trial of Ad26.COV2.S vaccine versus placebo. These receptor sequences come from a person aged 18-65 years who received the Ad26.COV2.S COVID-19 vaccine or a placebo.

The chain links TRBV28 to TRBJ2-7; 7 positions agree with TRBD1. The germline V gene encodes CDR1 MDHEN and CDR2 SYDVKM. V was pared by 2 bases and J by 6 bases, with 13 bases of the junction left unmatched. The CDR3 runs 16 residues. DNA of the CDR3: TGTGCCAGCAGTTTAACGATCCTGCAGGGGGAGAGCGAGCAGTACTTC. It codes for CASSLTILQGESEQYF.

The rearrangement joins TRBV10-3 to TRBJ1-2; 10 bases align to TRBD1. The CDR3 runs 18 residues. The germline V gene encodes CDR1 ENHRY and CDR2 SYGVKD. The V gene end was trimmed by 4 bases and the J gene end by 4 bases; junction bases not matched to a gene: 15. CDR3 nucleotides: TGTGCCATCAGTGCCGGGCGGGACAGGGGATCAGAGGGCTATGGCTACACCTTC. Its protein product is CAISAGRDRGSEGYGYTF.

V is TRBV6-1 and J is TRBJ1-1; tentatively, D is TRBD1 (6 bases). Germline CDR1 and CDR2: MNHNS and SASEGT. This CDR3 contains 14 residues. V lost 6 bases and J 0 bases, leaving 11 bases between the germline ends. CDR3 in DNA: TGTGCCAGCAGGGGACACCACATGAACACTGAAGCTTTCTTT. Amino acids: CASRGHHMNTEAFF.

This chain links TRBV27 with TRBJ2-7; 9 bases map to TRBD1. The CDR3 is 13 amino acids. J gave up 6 bases and V 3 bases, and 3 bases lay outside the gene matches. The germline V gene encodes CDR1 MNHEY and CDR2 SMNVEV (reference sequence). The CDR3 spells CASSFWTGAEQYF. The CDR3, as DNA: TGTGCCAGCAGTTTTTGGACAGGGGCCGAGCAGTACTTC.

This clone was found once. The chain links TRBV19 to TRBJ1-1; 7 bases fit TRBD1. The V segment lost 5 bases and the J segment 4 bases; nucleotides outside the gene matches: 7. This CDR3 has 14 residues. Germline V gene data show CDR1 as LNHDA and CDR2 as SQIVND (reference sequence). CDR3 region: CASSGQGGRTEAFF. The CDR3 DNA follows: TGTGCCAGTAGTGGGCAGGGGGGCCGCACTGAAGCTTTCTTT.

The chain employs TRBV20-1 and TRBJ2-7; 7 bases are a match to TRBD1. The CDR3 loop spans 15 amino acids. Germline trimming cut 3 bases from V and 5 bases from J; bases unmatched to any gene: 13. Germline CDR1 and CDR2: DFQATT and SNEGSKA (reference sequence). The CDR3, as DNA: TGCAGTGCTAGTGATTTGAACAGGGGAGAGGACGAGCAGTACTTC. Amino acids: CSASDLNRGEDEQYF.

The chain uses TRBV30 and TRBJ2-7; no clear D gene. Per the germline V gene, CDR1 is GTSNPN and CDR2 is SVGIG (reference sequence). V dropped 2 bases and J dropped 2 bases, with 13 bases sitting between them. The CDR3 loop spans 14 amino acids. The DNA for the CDR3 is TGTGCCTGGAGTACCCGGACCGAAACCTACGAGCAGTACTTC. This codes for CAWSTRTETYEQYF.

CDR3 sequence (DNA): TGTGCCTGGACCAGGGGAACAACTAATGAAAAACTGTTTTTT. This codes for CAWTRGTTNEKLFF. This sequence joins TRBV30 and TRBJ1-4; the D gene is possibly TRBD1 (6 bases). Germline CDR1 is GTSNPN and CDR2 is SVGIG (reference sequence). The CDR3 extends over 14 amino acids. The V end was cut by 4 bases, the J end by 0 bases, with 9 bases between.

This clone has only a few counts. The chain uses TRBV28 and TRBJ1-2; possibly TRBD1 for D (5 bases). Germline V CDR1 and CDR2: MDHEN, SYDVKM. The V end was cut by 6 bases, the J end by 1 base, with 9 bases between. This CDR3 is built from 13 residues. In nucleotides, the CDR3 is TGTGCCAGCAGCCAGACAGATAACTATGGCTACACCTTC. It yields the protein CASSQTDNYGYTF.

A note on this clone: Other DNA sequences in the sample encode the same CDR3. CDR3 protein: CASSYSRRMNTEAFF. The CDR3 bases are TGTGCCAGCAGTTACTCGAGACGGATGAACACTGAAGCTTTCTTT. The genes are TRBV6-5 and TRBJ1-1, with no clear D. The CDR3 runs to 15 residues. Trimming took off 0 bases at V and 0 bases at J, with 8 bases between the two ends. Germline loops: CDR1 MNHEY, CDR2 SVGAGI.

V is TRBV5-6 and J is TRBJ1-1; D gene uncertain. This CDR3 comprises 12 residues. V was clipped by 1 base and J by 0 bases, with 1 base between them. Germline CDR1 is SGHDT and CDR2 is YYEEEE. The chain's CDR3 is CASSLMNTEAFF. DNA for the CDR3: TGTGCCAGCAGCTTGATGAACACTGAAGCTTTCTTT.

This CDR3 is CASSQDAVPGGANVLTF. The DNA of the CDR3 is TGCGCCAGCAGCCAAGATGCGGTACCGGGGGGGGCCAACGTCCTGACTTTC. The rearrangement uses TRBV4-3 and TRBJ2-6; D is perhaps TRBD2 (5 bases). CDR3 size: 17 residues. From germline, CDR1 is LGHNA and CDR2 YSLEER. V lost 0 bases, J lost 4 bases, and 13 bases lay in between.

The chain links TRBV18 to TRBJ2-5; 8 nucleotides align to TRBD1. This CDR3 spans 15 amino acids. Germline CDR1 KGHSH, CDR2 LQKENI. V lost 5 bases and J lost 5; bases outside the gene matches: 10. The chain's CDR3 is CASSRTGQAGETQYF. The DNA of the CDR3 is TGTGCCAGCTCAAGAACGGGACAGGCAGGGGAGACCCAGTACTTC.

CDR3 nucleotides: TGTGCCAGCAGCGTCGACAGGGGCACAGATACGCAGTATTTT. This translates into CASSVDRGTDTQYF. V usage is TRBV9 and J usage is TRBJ2-3; 7 positions agree with TRBD1. The CDR3 has 14 residues. Germline trimming cut 2 bases from V and 1 base from J; bases unmatched to any gene: 1. Germline V lookup: CDR1 SGDLS, CDR2 YYNGEE.

This chain links TRBV27 with TRBJ2-7; 8 positions agree with TRBD1. The germline V gene has CDR1 MNHEY and CDR2 SMNVEV (reference sequence). Trimming cost V 1 base and J 0 bases; bases outside gene matches: 11. The CDR3 has 18 amino acids. The CDR3 DNA follows: TGTGCCAGCAGTTTATTCCCCCTCGGACAGGGCTTCTCCTACGAGCAGTACTTC. Translating gives CASSLFPLGQGFSYEQYF.

V gene TRBV4-2 combines with J gene TRBJ1-2; the D gene is possibly TRBD1 (5 bases). Germline-derived CDR1 and CDR2 are LGHNA and YNFKEQ. Trimming removed 4 bases from V and 0 bases from J, with 15 bases in between. The CDR3 spans 16 residues. The CDR3 spells CASSPEPGPTNYGYTF. CDR3 sequence (DNA): TGTGCCAGCAGCCCCGAACCGGGACCTACTAACTATGGCTACACCTTC.

The chain combines TRBV18 with TRBJ2-5; D may be TRBD1 (6 bases). Per the germline V gene, CDR1 is KGHSH and CDR2 is LQKENI. The CDR3 is made up of 14 amino acids. The V end lost 4 bases, the J end lost 0 bases, and 9 bases lay between the germline ends. The CDR3 loop reads CASSRGQYQETQYF. The CDR3 nucleotides read TGTGCCAGCTCACGGGGGCAGTACCAAGAGACCCAGTACTTC.

The rearrangement uses TRBV29-1 and TRBJ2-7; no clear D gene. This CDR3 is built from 14 residues. Trimming took 4 bases from V and 2 from J, leaving 15 bases between them. The germline CDR1 and CDR2 sequences are SQVTM and ANQGSEA. The CDR3 spells CSVAGGSSPYEQYF. CDR3 DNA sequence: TGCAGCGTTGCAGGTGGATCATCCCCCTACGAGCAGTACTTC.

This clone was picked up a small number of times. The chain carries TRBV10-3 and TRBJ1-5; possible D gene TRBD1, 5 bases. Trimming pared 4 bases from V and 6 bases from J, leaving 16 bases between. The CDR3 consists of 15 residues. The germline V gene encodes CDR1 ENHRY and CDR2 SYGVKD. The CDR3 sequence: CAISGVSGGTQPQHF. The CDR3 DNA sequence: TGTGCCATCAGTGGGGTATCGGGGGGGACTCAGCCCCAGCATTTT.

The chain employs TRBV24-1 and TRBJ1-1, with TRBD1 identical over 10 bases. Germline V gene data show CDR1 as KGHDR and CDR2 as SFDVKD. The V segment lost 7 bases and the J segment 4 bases; nucleotides outside the gene matches: 5. The CDR3 loop spans 14 amino acids. For the CDR3, the DNA is TGTGCCACCAGACCGGGACAGGGGAGCACTGAAGCTTTCTTT. This encodes CATRPGQGSTEAFF.

V usage is TRBV4-2 and J usage is TRBJ2-5; maybe TRBD1 (5 bases). Germline CDR1 is LGHNA and CDR2 is YNFKEQ. V was clipped by 3 bases and J by 7 bases, with 15 bases between them. CDR3 length equals 14 residues. CDR3 sequence reads: CASSHVTGGSTQYF. In DNA, the CDR3 is TGTGCCAGCAGCCACGTAACAGGCGGTTCGACCCAGTACTTC.

The rearrangement links TRBV5-1 to TRBJ2-1, with 11 bases fitting TRBD2. Germline-derived CDR1 and CDR2 are SGHRS and YFSETQ. The CDR3 has 16 amino acids. The V segment lost 1 base and the J segment 6 bases; nucleotides outside the gene matches: 6. CDR3 DNA sequence: TGCGCCAGCAGCTTGATACTAGCGGGAGTAGGCAATGAGCAGTTCTTC. Translation gives CASSLILAGVGNEQFF.